Below are 6 T cell receptor beta chains sequenced from a single sample in a study of blood T cell repertoires in COVID-19. The protocol was immunoSEQ multiplex PCR, while the TCRdb copy is restricted to in-frame clones and leaves out a portion. The sample yields a few hundred thousand clones, around 91% seen once. The sample consisted of peripheral blood. The receptors originated from an older woman with COVID-19, enrolled during active disease.

V is TRBV30 and J is TRBJ1-1; D call uncertain. V was clipped by 0 bases and J by 3 bases, with 8 bases between them. The CDR3 loop spans 13 amino acids. The V gene's germline CDR1 is GTSNPN and CDR2 SVGIG (reference sequence). The CDR3 spells CAWSVFDYTEAFF. The CDR3 DNA sequence: TGTGCCTGGAGTGTCTTCGACTACACTGAAGCTTTCTTT.

The chain has TRBV25-1 and TRBJ1-5; unclear D gene. CDR1 is MGHDK and CDR2 is SYGVNS in the germline V gene. V dropped 4 bases and J dropped 7 bases, with 14 bases sitting between them. The CDR3 extends over 14 amino acids. The CDR3 loop reads CASSGLIGGQPQHF. The CDR3 bases are TGTGCCAGCAGTGGTTTAATTGGAGGACAGCCCCAGCATTTT.

This chain joins TRBV6-2 or TRBV6-3 and TRBJ2-3; tentative D call: TRBD2 (7 bases). CDR1 is MNHEY, CDR2 SVGEGT, per germline. V lost 0 bases and J 4 bases, leaving 11 bases between the germline ends. The CDR3 runs to 15 residues. CDR3 sequence reads: CASSYSGGPADTQYF. The CDR3 DNA reads TGTGCCAGCAGTTACTCGGGGGGGCCGGCAGATACGCAGTATTTT.

This rearrangement joins TRBV18 to TRBJ1-2; D is possibly TRBD1 (6 bases). V was pared by 2 bases and J by 4 bases, with 14 bases between. Germline CDR1 is KGHSH and CDR2 is LQKENI. CDR3 length: 15 residues. The CDR3 DNA reads TGTGCCAGCTCACCAGGTTCAGGGGTGGGCTATGGCTACACCTTC. This gives the protein CASSPGSGVGYGYTF.

The J gene is TRBJ1-2, the V gene TRBV27; 11 bases are a match to TRBD1. The germline CDR1 and CDR2 sequences are MNHEY and SMNVEV (reference sequence). Trimming took 5 bases from V and 8 from J; bases not matched to a gene: 10. The CDR3 totals 15 residues. In DNA, the CDR3 is TGTGCCAGCAGTCTAGGGACAGGGGGTTTTGGAGGCTACACCTTC. It codes for CASSLGTGGFGGYTF.

V usage is TRBV19 and J usage is TRBJ1-6; 8 nucleotides agree with TRBD1. The ends lost 7 bases at V and 10 bases at J; junction bases unmatched: 12. This CDR3 has 15 residues. Germline V CDR1 and CDR2: LNHDA, SQIVND (reference sequence). CDR3 in DNA: TGTGCCAGTAAACCCCAGACAGGGGTGGGGTCACCCCTCCACTTT. It yields the protein CASKPQTGVGSPLHF.